Following are 5 T cell receptor beta chains from one sample sequenced in a study of CD8 T cells in Susac syndrome. The authors reverse transcribed roughly 0.5 to 1 ug RNA with random hexamers. TCRdb used MiXCR to reprocess the immunoSEQ multiplex PCR reads, holding one entry per CDR3 protein. The table lists around 200,000 distinct CDR3 sequences, 95% of them singletons. Input material: CD8+ T cells from PBMCs. The receptors derive from a human donor with Susac syndrome.

This chain connects TRBV7-9 to TRBJ2-1; possibly TRBD2 for D (5 bases). Germline CDR1 SEHNR, CDR2 FQNEAQ (reference sequence). The ends were cut back, 5 bases at V and 5 bases at J, with 13 bases in the middle. This CDR3 has 14 amino acids. The CDR3 is CASSPPSEDNEQFF. The CDR3, as DNA: TGTGCCAGCAGCCCGCCATCGGAGGACAATGAGCAGTTCTTC.

The chain employs TRBV25-1 and TRBJ1-5, with D perhaps TRBD1 (6 bases). The CDR3 length is 14 residues. Germline V gene sequence: CDR1 MGHDK, CDR2 SYGVNS. V lost 2 bases, J lost 7 bases, and 12 bases lay in between. The CDR3 coding sequence is TGTGCCAGCAGTGAAGGCGCAGGGGACCAGCCCCAGCATTTT. Translating gives CASSEGAGDQPQHF.

V and J are TRBV12-3 or TRBV12-4 and TRBJ1-1, with 10 bases identical to TRBD1. Unmatched junction bases numbered 9, after V lost 6 bases and J lost 5 bases. The CDR3 spans 15 residues. The CDR3, as DNA: TGTGCCAGCAGAGCCCCCGGGACAGGGGAGACTGAAGCTTTCTTT. Protein product: CASRAPGTGETEAFF.

The chain uses TRBV20-1 and TRBJ2-5; D unclear. The germline V gene has CDR1 DFQATT and CDR2 SNEGSKA (reference sequence). V was pared by 3 bases and J by 1 base, with 12 bases between. The CDR3 spans 14 residues. The CDR3 nucleotides read TGCAGTGCTAGCCCGGGCGGCCCCCAAGAGACCCAGTACTTC. This encodes CSASPGGPQETQYF.

The genes are TRBV20-1 and TRBJ2-7, with D possibly TRBD1 on 7 matching bases. Germline V CDR1 and CDR2: DFQATT, SNEGSKA (reference sequence). The CDR3 length is 15 residues. V shed 5 bases and J shed 3 bases, with 20 bases lying between them. CDR3 nucleotide sequence: TGCAGTGCTGCCGCGGGACAGACGATTAACTACGAGCAGTACTTC. It specifies CSAAAGQTINYEQYF.